This T cell receptor (beta chain) was identified in a study of blood T cell repertoires in COVID-19. TCRdb's table, derived via immunoSEQ multiplex PCR, lists solely in-frame clones and lacks some. There are 150,000 to 170,000 clones in the sample; under 95% occur only once, and under 0.6% lies in the top ten. Per the germline V gene, CDR1 is SGHTA and CDR2 is FQGTGA. The CDR3 runs to 15 residues. V was clipped by 2 bases and J by 3 bases; unmatched bases: 2. The chain is built from TRBV7-3 and TRBJ2-1, with 9 bases aligning to TRBD2. The clonotype was recovered from a man aged 50-60 years with acute or convalescent COVID-19. Sequences were obtained from peripheral blood. CDR3 sequence (DNA): TGTGCCAGCAGCTTACAGCGGGGGGACTACAATGAGCAGTTCTTC. Its protein is CASSLQRGDYNEQFF.